A single sample is the source of the 25 T cell receptor beta chains below, sequenced in a study of CXCR3-negative and CXCR3-positive naive CD8 T cells. TRB cDNA was prepared as libraries by UMI-labeled 5' RACE. TCRdb re-analyzed the 5' RACE reads; it lists each CDR3 protein once, without DNA. This table holds over 100,000 distinct CDR3 sequences. The sample taken for sequencing was naive CXCR3- CD8+ T cells from blood. Subset: CD45RO-CCR7+CD27+CD95- naive CD8+ T cells lacking CXCR3 (TNR3-). These receptors came from a human donor in good health. Some clones in this sample may be carry-over from other donors' samples.

This chain uses TRBV2 with TRBJ2-2. Germline CDR1 SNHLY, CDR2 FYNNEI. This CDR3 is built from 12 residues. The chain's CDR3 is CASSENVGELFF. Complete variable domain (other parts from reference TRBV2 and TRBJ2-2): EPEVTQTPSHQVTQMGQEVILRCVPISNHLYFYWYRQILGQKVEFLVSFYNNEISEKSEIFDDQFSVERPDGSNFTLKIRSTKLEDSAMYFCASSENVGELFFGEGSRLTVL.

The V call is TRBV27, the J call TRBJ1-5; with no DNA, the TCRdb D assignment of TRBD1 cannot be verified. Germline lookup yields CDR1 MNHEY and CDR2 SMNVEV (reference sequence). This CDR3 comprises 15 residues. CDR3 region: CASRDTGPPNQPQHF.

The J gene is TRBJ1-2, the V gene TRBV28. The CDR3 sequence is 16 residues long. Germline-derived CDR1 and CDR2 are MDHEN and SYDVKM. The CDR3 loop is CASSIPQEHSNYGYTF.

The chain couples TRBV13 to TRBJ2-4; TCRdb's D gene call, TRBD1, goes unchecked for lack of DNA. Germline assignment: CDR1 PRHDT and CDR2 FYEKMQ (reference sequence). The CDR3 sequence is 15 residues long. CDR3: CASSPDRPAKNIQYF. The full variable domain, its missing parts supplied by reference TRBV13 and TRBJ2-4, is AAGVIQSPRHLIKEKRETATLKCYPIPRHDTVYWYQQGPGQDPQFLISFYEKMQSDKGSIPDRFSAQQFSDYHSELNMSSLELGDSALYFCASSPDRPAKNIQYFGAGTRLSVL.

V and J are TRBV3-1 and TRBJ2-1; there is no DNA to check the TCRdb D call of TRBD2. Germline CDR1 is LGHDT and CDR2 is YNNKEL (reference sequence). The CDR3 length is 16 residues. This CDR3 is CASSTTSGRAYNEQFF.

This chain connects TRBV21-1 to TRBJ2-7; there is no DNA to check the TCRdb D call of TRBD1. TRBV21-1 is classified as a pseudogene. The CDR3 consists of 14 residues. The CDR3 spells CASSPDRDPDWQYF.

This rearrangement joins TRBV12-3 or TRBV12-4 to TRBJ2-7; checking the TCRdb D call of TRBD1 is not possible without DNA. This CDR3 spans 14 amino acids. The CDR3 sequence is CASRWTGGLNEQYF.

The rearrangement links TRBV7-9 to TRBJ2-7; the D gene TCRdb calls, TRBD1, cannot be checked with no DNA. CDR1 is SEHNR, CDR2 FQNEAQ, per germline (reference sequence). The CDR3 spans 15 residues. This CDR3 is CASSSIGVGGEEQYF. Looking up the rest from reference TRBV7-9 and TRBJ2-7 gives the full variable domain: DTGVSQNPRHKITKRGQNVTFRCDPISEHNRLYWYRQTLGQGPEFLTYFQNEAQLEKSRLLSDRFSAERPKGSFSTLEIQRTEQGDSAMYLCASSSIGVGGEEQYFGPGTRLTVT.

The CDR3 reads CASSQGTNYEQYF. The chain employs TRBV4-1 and TRBJ2-7. The CDR3 loop spans 13 amino acids. From germline, CDR1 is MGHRA and CDR2 YSYEKL.

The chain uses TRBV27 and TRBJ1-4. Germline lookup yields CDR1 MNHEY and CDR2 SMNVEV (reference sequence). This CDR3 region has 16 residues. CDR3 sequence: CASSLSGVRSNEKLFF.

This sequence joins TRBV12-3 or TRBV12-4 and TRBJ2-5; no DNA is available, so the TRBD1 call from TCRdb remains unchecked. This CDR3 is built from 14 residues. Here the CDR3 reads CASSPYLSQETQYF.

The V call is TRBV11-1, the J call TRBJ2-7; TCRdb reports TRBD1, a call that lacks DNA to check it against. Germline loops: CDR1 SGHAT, CDR2 FQDESV (reference sequence). The CDR3 is 15 residues long. CDR3 in amino acids: CASSFGQGGTHEQYF.

The J gene is TRBJ2-5, the V gene TRBV4-1; the TRBD2 assignment by TCRdb is unverifiable without DNA. From germline, CDR1 is MGHRA and CDR2 YSYEKL. CDR3 length: 18 residues. The CDR3 loop reads CASSHPGTSGRGGETQYF.

The chain recombines TRBV5-5 with TRBJ2-3; the TRBD2 assignment by TCRdb is unverifiable without DNA. Germline V gene lookup returns CDR1 SGHKS and CDR2 YYEKEE (reference sequence). The CDR3 is 15 amino acids. CDR3 residues: CASSLSGFSGDTQYF. The full variable domain, with the rest looked up from reference TRBV5-5 and TRBJ2-3, is DAGVTQSPTHLIKTRGQQVTLRCSPISGHKSVSWYQQVLGQGPQFIFQYYEKEERGRGNFPDRFSARQFPNYSSELNVNALLLGDSALYLCASSLSGFSGDTQYFGPGTRLTVL.

CDR3 sequence: CASSYYRDEQFF. V and J are TRBV6-5 and TRBJ2-1. CDR1 is MNHEY, CDR2 SVGAGI, per germline. The CDR3 covers 12 residues.

The chain joins TRBV18 to TRBJ2-3. This CDR3 is built from 15 residues. CDR1 is KGHSH, CDR2 LQKENI, per germline. Here the CDR3 reads CASSPPEGAGDTQYF. Full variable domain (missing parts from reference TRBV18 and TRBJ2-3): NAGVMQNPRHLVRRRGQEARLRCSPMKGHSHVYWYRQLPEEGLKFMVYLQKENIIDESGMPKERFSAEFPKEGPSILRIQQVVRGDSAAYFCASSPPEGAGDTQYFGPGTRLTVL.

The chain carries TRBV10-3 and TRBJ2-7; TCRdb picks TRBD1, but there is no DNA to check that call. Germline lookup yields CDR1 ENHRY and CDR2 SYGVKD. The CDR3 sequence is 16 residues long. CDR3 sequence reads: CAISDQTGAGFREQYF.

The rearrangement uses TRBV18 and TRBJ1-2; TCRdb calls TRBD1, which cannot be checked without DNA. Germline values: CDR1 KGHSH, CDR2 LQKENI. The CDR3 runs to 14 residues. This chain's CDR3 is CASSPTGGVYGYTF.

The gene calls are TRBV3-1 and TRBJ1-1; TCRdb gives TRBD1 as the D gene, but with no DNA this cannot be confirmed. Germline V gene sequence: CDR1 LGHDT, CDR2 YNNKEL (reference sequence). This CDR3 spans 15 amino acids. CDR3 in amino acids: CASSPGSVPGTEAFF. The variable domain in full, completed from reference TRBV3-1 and TRBJ1-1, reads DTAVSQTPKYLVTQMGNDKSIKCEQNLGHDTMYWYKQDSKKFLKIMFSYNNKELIINETVPNRFSPKSPDKAHLNLHINSLELGDSAVYFCASSPGSVPGTEAFFGQGTRLTVV.

CDR3 sequence: CASSQRAGNYEQYF. This chain joins TRBV4-1 and TRBJ2-7; TCRdb's D call of TRBD2 is untestable without DNA. CDR3 length: 14 residues. Germline V gene sequence: CDR1 MGHRA, CDR2 YSYEKL.

The V and J genes are TRBV6-6 and TRBJ1-2. The length of the CDR3 is 14 residues. Germline values: CDR1 MNHNY, CDR2 SVGAGI (reference sequence). CDR3 loop: CASSYSTRNYGYTF.

The chain combines TRBV12-3 or TRBV12-4 with TRBJ2-7; no DNA is available, so the TRBD1 call from TCRdb remains unchecked. This CDR3 is built from 13 residues. The CDR3 sequence is CASTTGITYEQYF.

The chain uses TRBV7-6 and TRBJ2-7; TCRdb proposes TRBD1, but this gene call is untestable without DNA. The length of the CDR3 is 14 residues. From germline, CDR1 is SGHVS and CDR2 FNYEAQ. CDR3 sequence reads: CASSPGRQGYEQYF.

V is TRBV19 and J is TRBJ1-1; lacking DNA, the TRBD1 call made by TCRdb goes unchecked. This CDR3 has 11 amino acids. Germline V CDR1 and CDR2: LNHDA, SQIVND (reference sequence). Here the CDR3 reads CASSIDDRAFF. Combining the CDR3 with reference TRBV19 and TRBJ1-1 gives the whole variable domain DGGITQSPKYLFRKEGQNVTLSCEQNLNHDAMYWYRQDPGQGLRLIYYSQIVNDFQKGDIAEGYSVSREKKESFPLTVTSAQKNPTAFYLCASSIDDRAFFGQGTRLTVV.

The V call is TRBV19, the J call TRBJ1-1; TCRdb's D call, TRBD1, is unchecked because there is no DNA. Germline V CDR1 and CDR2: LNHDA, SQIVND (reference sequence). The CDR3 loop spans 14 amino acids. The CDR3 sequence is CASSMASPGREAFF. The variable domain in full, with the rest retrieved from reference TRBV19 and TRBJ1-1, is DGGITQSPKYLFRKEGQNVTLSCEQNLNHDAMYWYRQDPGQGLRLIYYSQIVNDFQKGDIAEGYSVSREKKESFPLTVTSAQKNPTAFYLCASSMASPGREAFFGQGTRLTVV.